A single sample is the source of the 11 T cell receptor beta chains below, sequenced in a study of early stage breast cancer tumors. Libraries were prepared by immunoSEQ multiplex PCR; TCRdb keeps only in-frame clonotypes and omits some of them. This sample carries tens of thousands of clones, roughly 73% of them seen once, and the ten largest clones take just under 3.5%. Sequencing was done on a sample of blood. All receptors derive from a person in their forties with breast cancer.

The V gene is TRBV7-2, the J gene TRBJ1-4; possibly TRBD1 for D (6 bases). The CDR3 spans 15 residues. Germline-derived CDR1 and CDR2 are SGHTA and FQGNSA. With 1 base removed from V and 4 bases from J, the gap between germline ends came to 10 bases. The chain's CDR3 is CASSLGGQGNEKLFF. CDR3 nucleotides: TGTGCCAGCAGCTTAGGGGGGCAGGGTAATGAAAAACTGTTTTTT.

The CDR3 loop is CASSQPGAPGNTIYF. In DNA, the CDR3 is TGTGCCAGCAGCCAACCCGGGGCCCCTGGAAACACCATATATTTT. The rearrangement links TRBV4-2 to TRBJ1-3; D might be TRBD1 (5 bases). The length of the CDR3 is 15 residues. Germline values: CDR1 LGHNA, CDR2 YNFKEQ. Deletions cut 2 bases from V and 2 bases from J, with 10 bases between.

Here the CDR3 DNA reads TGCGCCAGCACTAGGGGTGAAAACACCATATATTTT. Its translation: CASTRGENTIYF. The rearrangement links TRBV10-2 to TRBJ1-3; maybe TRBD1 (5 bases). Germline loops: CDR1 WSHSY, CDR2 SAAADI. The CDR3 is 12 amino acids. Trimming pared 7 bases from V and 6 bases from J, leaving 10 bases between.

The chain recombines TRBV11-3 with TRBJ1-1; D not certain. The CDR3 is made up of 15 amino acids. Per germline, CDR1 SGHNT and CDR2 YENEEA. V was pared by 3 bases and J by 3 bases, with 14 bases between. This CDR3 reads CASSFARGGDTEAFF. DNA of the CDR3: TGTGCCAGCAGCTTCGCGCGGGGTGGGGACACTGAAGCTTTCTTT.

The chain employs TRBV10-3 and TRBJ1-1; D uncertain. V was trimmed by 6 bases and J by 0 bases, leaving 8 bases between them. Per germline, CDR1 ENHRY and CDR2 SYGVKD. This CDR3 is built from 13 residues. The CDR3 is CAISSGMNTEAFF. Written as DNA, the CDR3 is TGTGCCATCAGCAGCGGCATGAACACTGAAGCTTTCTTT.

The chain links TRBV5-1 to TRBJ2-7, with a weak D call TRBD1 (6 bases). V was shortened by 3 bases and J by 0 bases, with 10 bases between the two germline ends. Germline V gives CDR1 SGHRS, CDR2 YFSETQ. The length of the CDR3 is 14 residues. The CDR3 DNA reads as TGCGCCAGCAGCTCCTCGACAGGCTCCTACGAGCAGTACTTC. It codes for CASSSSTGSYEQYF.

V usage is TRBV7-2 and J usage is TRBJ2-5; either TRBD1 or TRBD2 may fit D (6 bases each). Germline assignment: CDR1 SGHTA and CDR2 FQGNSA. V was clipped by 1 base and J by 2 bases, with 8 bases between them. There are 14 residues in the CDR3. The CDR3 is CASSLEGGQETQYF. As DNA, the CDR3 is TGTGCCAGCAGCTTAGAGGGGGGACAAGAGACCCAGTACTTC.

V and J are TRBV6-5 and TRBJ2-5; a weak D match, TRBD1 (6 bases). Looked up from germline, CDR1 is MNHEY and CDR2 is SVGAGI. The CDR3 runs 16 residues. V lost 2 bases, J lost 5 bases, and 18 bases lay in between. The CDR3 spells CASSYARPGQGETQYF. Written as DNA, the CDR3 is TGTGCCAGCAGTTACGCTCGGCCCGGGCAGGGGGAGACCCAGTACTTC.

The table lists this clone with a count of one. This chain connects TRBV7-2 to TRBJ2-7; 8 bases agree with TRBD1. CDR1 SGHTA and CDR2 FQGNSA come from the germline V gene. Germline trimming cut 6 bases from V and 4 bases from J; bases unmatched to any gene: 11. The CDR3 length is 15 residues. The CDR3 loop is CASSQGQGAGYEQYF. The CDR3, as DNA: TGTGCCAGCAGTCAAGGTCAGGGGGCGGGTTACGAGCAGTACTTC. Based on the CDR3 plus reference TRBV7-2 and TRBJ2-7, the full variable domain is GAGVSQSPSNKVTEKGKDVELRCDPISGHTALYWYRQSLGQGLEFLIYFQGNSAPDKSGLPSDRFSAERTGGSVSTLTIQRTQQEDSAVYLCASSQGQGAGYEQYFGPGTRLTVT.

The chain combines TRBV20-1 with TRBJ1-2, with D possibly being TRBD1 (5 bases). The germline gives CDR1 DFQATT, CDR2 SNEGSKA (reference sequence). There are 11 residues in the CDR3. V gave up 6 bases and J gave up 5 bases, with 10 bases separating them. DNA for the CDR3: TGCAGTGCCGCCAGGGAATATGGCTACACCTTC. The encoded protein is CSAAREYGYTF.

This chain connects TRBV6-6 to TRBJ2-7, with a tentative D call TRBD1 (6 bases). Germline CDR1 is MNHNY and CDR2 is SVGAGI (reference sequence). V lost 7 bases and J lost 8, with 18 bases in between. This CDR3 has 13 amino acids. The CDR3 DNA reads TGTGCCAGCACAATTAATCAGGGGCCGCAGCAGTACTTC. The encoded protein is CASTINQGPQQYF.